What follows are 16 T cell receptor beta chains derived from one specimen sequenced in a study of shared clonotypes between healthy human individuals. Sequencing was performed with immunoSEQ multiplex PCR; in TCRdb, only in-frame clones are kept and a portion is missing. The sample consists of about 2.3 million clones, over 85% of them appearing once. Material for sequencing was naive CD4+ T cells from PBMCs. The subset: CD45RA+ positively selected. The source of these receptors is a man aged 18 to 30 in good health. Some clones in this sample may be carry-over from other donors' samples.

About this clone itself: Other DNA sequences from this sample encode an identical CDR3 as well. CDR3 protein: CASSFGQANTEAFF. In DNA form, the CDR3 reads TGTGCCAGCAGCTTCGGTCAGGCGAACACTGAAGCTTTCTTT. V and J are TRBV5-4 and TRBJ1-1; D gene uncertain. V dropped 2 bases and J dropped 1 base, with 9 bases sitting between them. The CDR3 runs to 14 residues. Per the germline V gene, CDR1 is SGHNT and CDR2 is YYREEE (reference sequence). The full variable domain, in which reference TRBV5-4 and TRBJ1-1 provide the parts outside the CDR3, is ETGVTQSPTHLIKTRGQQVTLRCSSQSGHNTVSWYQQALGQGPQFIFQYYREEENGRGNFPPRFSGLQFPNYSSELNVNALELDDSALYLCASSFGQANTEAFFGQGTRLTVV.

The chain couples TRBV28 to TRBJ2-1; TRBD2 matches 8 bases. The CDR3 contains 13 residues. With V trimmed by 11 bases and J by 0 bases, 3 bases remained unmatched. The germline V gene has CDR1 MDHEN and CDR2 SYDVKM. The CDR3 coding sequence is TGTGCCGTGGGACTAGGCTCCTACAATGAGCAGTTCTTC. Protein: CAVGLGSYNEQFF.

This chain connects TRBV5-1 to TRBJ1-3, with TRBD1 as a possible D gene (5 bases). CDR3 length: 16 residues. The V gene's germline CDR1 is SGHRS and CDR2 YFSETQ. Trimming cost V 7 bases and J 1 base, with 18 bases left between them. In DNA form, the CDR3 reads TGCGCCAGCGGAACAGGACCCCGGGCATCTGGAAACACCATATATTTT. This codes for CASGTGPRASGNTIYF.

This rearrangement joins TRBV4-1 to TRBJ2-1, with 10 bases lining up with TRBD2. V was clipped by 2 bases and J by 1 base; unmatched bases: 2. Germline assignment: CDR1 MGHRA and CDR2 YSYEKL. The CDR3 has 16 amino acids. CDR3 residues: CASSQTLAGSYNEQFF. The CDR3 DNA follows: TGCGCCAGCAGCCAAACACTAGCGGGGTCCTACAATGAGCAGTTCTTC.

J is TRBJ2-5 and V is TRBV6-1; perhaps TRBD1 as D (5 bases). Germline assignment: CDR1 MNHNS and CDR2 SASEGT. Trimming left V 4 bases short and J 2 bases short, with 14 bases between. This CDR3 is built from 15 residues. CDR3 DNA: TGTGCCAGCAGTGCTCCCCAGGGTTATCAAGAGACCCAGTACTTC. Translation gives CASSAPQGYQETQYF.

The chain has TRBV27 and TRBJ1-1, with 7 positions matching TRBD1. V shed 4 bases and J 0 bases; nucleotides not matched to a gene: 5. The CDR3 loop spans 15 amino acids. The germline gives CDR1 MNHEY, CDR2 SMNVEV (reference sequence). The DNA of the CDR3 is TGTGCCAGCAGTTCATGGACAGGTCTGAACACTGAAGCTTTCTTT. It is translated as CASSSWTGLNTEAFF.

This clone was counted once. V and J are TRBV15 and TRBJ2-5; D is unresolved. V was shortened by 3 bases and J by 2 bases, with 7 bases between the two germline ends. The V gene's germline CDR1 is LNHNV and CDR2 YYDKDF (reference sequence). The CDR3 length is 13 residues. For the CDR3, the DNA is TGTGCCACCAGCAGCGGAATTCAAGAGACCCAGTACTTC. Protein product: CATSSGIQETQYF.

This chain links TRBV5-1 with TRBJ2-7, with D uncertain. V lost 4 bases to trimming and J lost 6 bases, with 14 bases between them. The CDR3 consists of 13 residues. Per germline, CDR1 SGHRS and CDR2 YFSETQ. The CDR3 DNA sequence: TGCGCCAGCAGCGACCGCGGTGGGCCCGAGCAGTACTTC. This sequence encodes CASSDRGGPEQYF. The full variable domain, rest sourced from reference TRBV5-1 and TRBJ2-7, is KAGVTQTPRYLIKTRGQQVTLSCSPISGHRSVSWYQQTPGQGLQFLFEYFSETQRNKGNFPGRFSGRQFSNSRSEMNVSTLELGDSALYLCASSDRGGPEQYFGPGTRLTVT.

As for this clone: Other DNA sequences in this sample translate to the same CDR3. V and J are TRBV5-1 and TRBJ2-7; 9 bases map to TRBD1. With 3 bases clipped from V and 4 bases from J, the junction kept 5 bases outside the gene matches. This CDR3 has 14 residues. Germline values: CDR1 SGHRS, CDR2 YFSETQ. CDR3 sequence reads: CASSWGTGSYEQYF. The CDR3 region has the DNA TGCGCCAGCAGCTGGGGGACAGGGAGTTACGAGCAGTACTTC.

The chain joins TRBV30 to TRBJ1-2; D uncertain. The CDR3 runs 11 residues. Trimming removed 2 bases from V and 8 bases from J, with 9 bases in between. Germline assignment: CDR1 GTSNPN and CDR2 SVGIG (reference sequence). CDR3 sequence (DNA): TGTGCCTGGAGTCCCGGGCCCGGCTACACCTTC. Protein: CAWSPGPGYTF.

The chain has TRBV28 and TRBJ2-7, with TRBD1 matching 7 bases. Germline lookup yields CDR1 MDHEN and CDR2 SYDVKM. J lost 0 bases, V lost 5 bases, and 7 bases had no gene match. The CDR3 contains 15 residues. CDR3 sequence reads: CASSPRQGGSYEQYF. Written as DNA, the CDR3 is TGTGCCAGCAGTCCGCGACAGGGCGGCTCCTACGAGCAGTACTTC.

This clone was counted a single time. This chain uses TRBV5-1 with TRBJ1-1; no clear D gene. V lost 1 base and J lost 1, with 17 bases in between. Per the germline V gene, CDR1 is SGHRS and CDR2 is YFSETQ. The CDR3 has 17 amino acids. This CDR3 is CASSLKRANRKNTEAFF. The CDR3 DNA is TGCGCCAGCAGCTTGAAGAGGGCAAATAGGAAGAACACTGAAGCTTTCTTT.

The gene calls are TRBV18 and TRBJ2-7; D not certain. The CDR3 has 13 amino acids. Germline assignment: CDR1 KGHSH and CDR2 LQKENI. Between the trimmed V and J ends, which lost 3 bases and 4 bases, there was a span of 10 bases. CDR3 region: CASSPKGWYEQYF. CDR3 nucleotide sequence: TGTGCCAGCTCACCGAAAGGGTGGTACGAGCAGTACTTC.

The count of this clone is one. The V and J genes are TRBV7-9 and TRBJ2-3, with D possibly being TRBD2 (7 bases). This CDR3 has 15 residues. CDR1 is SEHNR, CDR2 FQNEAQ, per germline (reference sequence). V lost 8 bases and J lost 2, with 17 bases in between. CDR3 DNA: TGTGCCAGCCCCCGAGGGGGGGCCGCCACAGATACGCAGTATTTT. Translating gives CASPRGGAATDTQYF.

A remark on this clone: The junction shows a germline mismatch at one end, possibly a read error. CDR3 sequence reads: CASSSGQSGEF. The CDR3 DNA reads TGTGCCAGCAGCTCCGGACAGTCAGGGGAATTT. This chain uses TRBV5-4 with TRBJ2-3; D may be TRBD1 (6 bases). Germline V gene sequence: CDR1 SGHNT, CDR2 YYREEE (reference sequence). The CDR3 loop spans 11 amino acids.

The chain couples TRBV2 to TRBJ1-2; D is possibly TRBD1 (6 bases). Trimming cost V 5 bases and J 8 bases, with 15 bases left between them. Germline V CDR1 and CDR2: SNHLY, FYNNEI. The CDR3 spans 13 residues. The CDR3 DNA follows: TGTGCCAGCAGTCCGATCCCAGGGGTGGGCTACACCTTC. Amino acid sequence: CASSPIPGVGYTF.